These 31 T cell receptor beta chains share one sample of origin, sequenced in a study of patients and donors after allogeneic stem cell transplantation (dated by TCRdb to 2018 to 2020). The library relied on RT-PCR. Instrument on record: NextSeq 550. TCRdb trimmed public reads at Q25 via fastp, called clones via MiXCR and kept in-frame beta chains. Records with the same CDR3 protein are collapsed into one entry carrying the most frequent genes and DNA. The sample contains 90,000 to 130,000 distinct CDR3 sequences, 35% of them found a single time. Around 30% of the sample is held by the ten biggest clonotypes. The sequenced material came from blood, either unsorted or a sorted T cell fraction (not recorded which). The receptors derive from a human donor who was either an allogeneic HSCT recipient or a stem cell or donor lymphocyte infusion donor (not recorded which). It is not recorded whose cells these are; they may come from a transplant donor.

The V call is TRBV6-1, the J call TRBJ1-4; D ambiguous. The CDR3 consists of 12 residues. The V end lost 6 bases, the J end lost 7 bases, and 9 bases lay between the germline ends. CDR1 and CDR2 from the germline V gene are MNHNS and SASEGT. In DNA, the CDR3 is TGTGCCAGCAGGAGGTGGGGTGAAAAACTGTTTTTT. It codes for CASRRWGEKLFF.

This clonotype was seen a handful of times. The chain combines TRBV18 with TRBJ1-1, with a possible D match to TRBD1 (6 bases). V shed 3 bases and J shed 6 bases, with 11 bases lying between them. The CDR3 totals 13 residues. Germline V gene lookup returns CDR1 KGHSH and CDR2 LQKENI. This CDR3 is CASSPPGEAEAFF. The CDR3 DNA follows: TGTGCCAGCTCACCGCCAGGGGAGGCTGAAGCTTTCTTT.

The chain links TRBV12-3 or TRBV12-4 to TRBJ2-2; 10 bases line up with TRBD1. The CDR3 loop spans 16 amino acids. With 5 bases clipped from V and 4 bases from J, the junction kept 7 bases outside the gene matches. CDR3 sequence: CASSDDRGLLTGELFF. For the CDR3, the DNA is TGTGCCAGCAGTGACGACAGGGGGCTTCTCACCGGGGAGCTGTTTTTT.

The V and J genes are TRBV5-1 and TRBJ2-5; TRBD1 matches 7 bases. Trimming removed 0 bases from V and 4 bases from J; junction bases left unmatched: 3. The CDR3 totals 14 residues. Per germline, CDR1 SGHRS and CDR2 YFSETQ. The CDR3 nucleotides are TGCGCCAGCAGCTTGGGAGACAGGGCAGAGACCCAGTACTTC. Translation gives CASSLGDRAETQYF.

This chain joins TRBV7-2 and TRBJ2-1, with D perhaps TRBD1 or TRBD2 (5 bases each). This CDR3 region has 16 residues. Deletions cut 2 bases from V and 2 bases from J, with 13 bases between. CDR1 is SGHTA, CDR2 FQGNSA, per germline. The CDR3, as DNA: TGTGCCAGCAGCTTATTCGGGACCCAAACCTACAATGAGCAGTTCTTC. Its protein is CASSLFGTQTYNEQFF.

The chain links TRBV7-9 to TRBJ2-5; no clear D. The CDR3 covers 16 residues. Germline loops: CDR1 SEHNR, CDR2 FQNEAQ (reference sequence). V shed 5 bases and J shed 4 bases, with 20 bases lying between them. CDR3 sequence (DNA): TGTGCCAGCAGCCCAACCGGACCCCAATGGGGAGAGACCCAGTACTTC. Its protein is CASSPTGPQWGETQYF.

The chain carries TRBV19 and TRBJ2-4, with D tentatively TRBD1 or TRBD2 (5 bases each). Trimming stripped 7 bases from V and 8 bases from J, with 21 bases between. Germline V gene data show CDR1 as LNHDA and CDR2 as SQIVND (reference sequence). This CDR3 is 15 amino acids long. The CDR3 is CASNPGRRDADIQYF. CDR3 coding DNA: TGTGCCAGTAATCCGGGACGTCGGGACGCGGACATTCAGTACTTC.

This clonotype occurred a few times. The chain recombines TRBV6-2 or TRBV6-3 with TRBJ2-1, with a tentative D call TRBD2 (6 bases). This CDR3 has 16 residues. The germline V and J ends were trimmed by 2 bases and 9 bases, with 20 bases remaining between them. Germline V gives CDR1 MNHEY, CDR2 SVGEGT. The CDR3 here is CASSYLSGLWLAEQFF. CDR3 nucleotide sequence: TGTGCCAGCAGTTACCTTAGCGGACTGTGGCTGGCTGAGCAGTTCTTC.

This chain uses TRBV4-2 with TRBJ2-1, with 10 bases identical to TRBD2. The CDR3 has 17 residues. Germline CDR1 and CDR2: LGHNA and YNFKEQ. V dropped 1 base and J dropped 6; count of bases not matched to a gene: 9. This chain's CDR3 is CASSQGGRLAGINEQFF. CDR3 sequence (DNA): TGTGCCAGCAGCCAAGGGGGTCGACTAGCGGGTATCAATGAGCAGTTCTTC.

This sequence joins TRBV5-1 and TRBJ2-3; D is perhaps TRBD2 (6 bases). Germline CDR1 reads SGHRS; CDR2 reads YFSETQ. The CDR3 sequence is 16 residues long. Trimming cost V 4 bases and J 0 bases, with 15 bases left between them. For the CDR3, the DNA is TGCGCCAGCAGCCCCTTAATGGGGACTAGCACAGATACGCAGTATTTT. It codes for CASSPLMGTSTDTQYF.

DNA for the CDR3: TGTGCCAGCAGCTTCGGACTAGCGGGAGGTGGTGAGCAGTTCTTC. Protein: CASSFGLAGGGEQFF. The chain uses TRBV7-8 and TRBJ2-1, with 14 bases aligning to TRBD2. Germline-derived CDR1 and CDR2 are SGHVS and FQNEAQ. The J segment lost 9 bases and the V segment lost 3 bases, leaving 4 bases of the junction unmatched. The CDR3 totals 15 residues.

This chain uses TRBV28 with TRBJ1-6; 10 nucleotides match TRBD1. The CDR3 extends over 16 amino acids. V was pared by 6 bases and J by 6 bases, with 8 bases of the junction left unmatched. Germline lookup yields CDR1 MDHEN and CDR2 SYDVKM. As DNA, the CDR3 is TGTGCCAGCAGACGACGACAGGGGGCAGGTAATTCACCCCTCCACTTT. This encodes CASRRRQGAGNSPLHF. Filled out from reference TRBV28 and TRBJ1-6, the complete variable domain reads DVKVTQSSRYLVKRTGEKVFLECVQDMDHENMFWYRQDPGLGLRLIYFSYDVKMKEKGDIPEGYSVSREKKERFSLILESASTNQTSMYLCASRRRQGAGNSPLHFGNGTRLTVT.

This clonotype was detected many times. DNA of the CDR3: TGCAGCGTTGATATCTCTGGGAACTATGGCTACACCTTC. Translation gives CSVDISGNYGYTF. The V gene is TRBV29-1, the J gene TRBJ1-2; D is uncertain. Germline assignment: CDR1 SQVTM and CDR2 ANQGSEA. The CDR3 sequence is 13 residues long. V lost 3 bases, J lost 2 bases, and 10 bases lay in between.

The J gene is TRBJ2-3, the V gene TRBV10-3; 7 bases agree with TRBD2. The trim removed 6 bases at V and 5 bases at J, leaving 2 bases unmatched. Germline V gene sequence: CDR1 ENHRY, CDR2 SYGVKD. This CDR3 is built from 12 residues. The CDR3 DNA reads as TGTGCCATCAGCCGCGGGGGAGATACGCAGTATTTT. Translated, it gives CAISRGGDTQYF.

This chain connects TRBV29-1 to TRBJ1-2, with 8 bases lining up with TRBD1. This CDR3 has 13 amino acids. Germline CDR1 and CDR2: SQVTM and ANQGSEA. V lost 5 bases, J lost 3 bases, and 5 bases stayed unmatched. DNA of the CDR3: TGCAGCGTTTTCCGGACAGGGCACTATGGCTACACCTTC. This gives the protein CSVFRTGHYGYTF.

The rearrangement links TRBV12-3 or TRBV12-4 to TRBJ2-1; the match to TRBD2 covers 7 bases. CDR3 length: 16 amino acids. Germline trimming cut 5 bases from V and 4 bases from J; bases unmatched to any gene: 11. CDR3 in amino acids: CASSGNPSGEYNEQFF. CDR3 coding DNA: TGTGCCAGCAGTGGAAATCCTAGCGGAGAGTACAATGAGCAGTTCTTC.

This clonotype was seen a few times. The gene calls are TRBV20-1 and TRBJ1-2; D not certain. V was cut by 3 bases and J by 4 bases, with 6 bases left in between. Germline CDR1 is DFQATT and CDR2 is SNEGSKA (reference sequence). CDR3 size: 11 residues. The CDR3 region is CSARSPYGYTF. The CDR3 DNA follows: TGCAGTGCTAGGTCTCCCTATGGCTACACCTTC.

The chain joins TRBV7-2 to TRBJ2-3; unclear D gene. V was pared by 3 bases and J by 2 bases, with 6 bases between. This CDR3 region has 13 residues. Germline V gene sequence: CDR1 SGHTA, CDR2 FQGNSA. The CDR3 nucleotides are TGTGCCAGCAGCTTCGTTCCCACAGATACGCAGTATTTT. Translated, it gives CASSFVPTDTQYF.

The genes are TRBV12-3 or TRBV12-4 and TRBJ2-5; D ambiguous. Trimming left V 7 bases short and J 3 bases short, with 9 bases between. The CDR3 has 12 amino acids. The CDR3 DNA follows: TGTGCCAGCACCGTGGACGAAGAGACCCAGTACTTC. Protein product: CASTVDEETQYF.

This clonotype was detected only a few times. The chain has TRBV27 and TRBJ2-1, with a tentative D call TRBD2 (5 bases). The V end lost 8 bases, the J end lost 7 bases, and 15 bases lay between the germline ends. Germline CDR1 reads MNHEY; CDR2 reads SMNVEV (reference sequence). The length of the CDR3 is 13 residues. CDR3 DNA: TGTGCCAGCGGTTGGCCCGGGGTGAATGAGCAGTTCTTC. This translates into CASGWPGVNEQFF.

This chain connects TRBV7-8 to TRBJ1-5; D ambiguous. The CDR3 is made up of 15 amino acids. V lost 1 base and J lost 4, with 11 bases in between. The germline V gene encodes CDR1 SGHVS and CDR2 FQNEAQ. CDR3 region: CASSLGPERNQPQHF. CDR3 coding DNA: TGTGCCAGCAGCTTAGGGCCGGAGAGAAATCAGCCCCAGCATTTT.

The chain links TRBV19 to TRBJ1-1, with D maybe TRBD1 (5 bases). The CDR3 runs 15 residues. Trimming took off 9 bases at V and 5 bases at J, with 22 bases between the two ends. Germline V gives CDR1 LNHDA, CDR2 SQIVND (reference sequence). The CDR3 DNA reads TGTGCCAGCAGCGGCCCGACAGCGGCTAGGACTGAAGCTTTCTTT. Its protein is CASSGPTAARTEAFF.

This chain connects TRBV11-2 to TRBJ1-3; D uncertain. Trimming took 7 bases from V and 4 from J, leaving 8 bases between them. The CDR3 has 12 amino acids. Germline values: CDR1 SGHAT, CDR2 FQNNGV. CDR3 nucleotides: TGTGCCAGCAAACCTGCCGGAAACACCATATATTTT. It yields the protein CASKPAGNTIYF.

J is TRBJ2-3 and V is TRBV20-1; no clear D gene. This CDR3 has 13 amino acids. Germline V gene lookup returns CDR1 DFQATT and CDR2 SNEGSKA (reference sequence). Trimming pared 0 bases from V and 2 bases from J, leaving 6 bases between. The CDR3 loop reads CSAREEFTDTQYF. For the CDR3, the DNA is TGCAGTGCTAGAGAGGAGTTCACAGATACGCAGTATTTT.

V usage is TRBV28 and J usage is TRBJ2-7, with unresolved D. Trimming shortened V by 4 bases and J by 2 bases, and 9 bases separated the two germline ends. The CDR3 is 13 residues long. Germline V gene sequence: CDR1 MDHEN, CDR2 SYDVKM. CDR3 protein: CASSSVGAYEQYF. DNA of the CDR3: TGTGCCAGCAGTTCAGTGGGCGCCTACGAGCAGTACTTC.

V gene TRBV27 combines with J gene TRBJ1-5; D call uncertain. This CDR3 has 14 amino acids. V lost 5 bases and J lost 6, with 14 bases in between. Germline lookup yields CDR1 MNHEY and CDR2 SMNVEV (reference sequence). The CDR3, as DNA: TGTGCCAGCAGTCCTCACCCTCAGGCTCAGCCCCAGCATTTT. This sequence encodes CASSPHPQAQPQHF.

The CDR3 sequence is CSASPGTQYNEQFF. In DNA form, the CDR3 reads TGCAGTGCTAGCCCCGGGACGCAATACAATGAGCAGTTCTTC. The chain carries TRBV20-1 and TRBJ2-1, with D possibly being TRBD1 or TRBD2 (5 bases each). This CDR3 region has 14 residues. Germline loops: CDR1 DFQATT, CDR2 SNEGSKA (reference sequence). The germline V and J ends were trimmed by 3 bases and 4 bases, with 13 bases remaining between them.

This clonotype was recorded only once. The J gene is TRBJ1-6, the V gene TRBV27; 8 bases align to TRBD1. This CDR3 has 19 amino acids. CDR1 and CDR2 (germline): MNHEY, SMNVEV (reference sequence). V dropped 2 bases and J dropped 0; count of bases not matched to a gene: 9. CDR3 nucleotide sequence: TGTGCCAGCAGTTTAAACAGGGGGGCAGGCGCCTCCTATAATTCACCCCTCCACTTT. Encoded protein: CASSLNRGAGASYNSPLHF.

The DNA for the CDR3 is TGCGCCAGCACCTTCCGAACATATAACACCGGGGAGCTGTTTTTT. Translation: CASTFRTYNTGELFF. The genes are TRBV5-1 and TRBJ2-2; D remains ambiguous. The CDR3 loop spans 15 amino acids. V was cut by 6 bases and J by 2 bases, with 14 bases left in between. Germline V gene lookup returns CDR1 SGHRS and CDR2 YFSETQ.

This sequence joins TRBV12-5 and TRBJ2-7; D is uncertain. Germline loops: CDR1 LGHNT, CDR2 FRNRAP. There are 14 residues in the CDR3. V lost 7 bases to trimming and J lost 0 bases, with 13 bases between them. CDR3 in DNA: TGTGCTAGTGCCGAACCCAGGCACTCCTACGAGCAGTACTTC. Translated, it gives CASAEPRHSYEQYF.

The chain has TRBV12-3 or TRBV12-4 and TRBJ2-3, with D possibly TRBD1 on 5 matching bases. Near its end, the DNA agrees better with TRBJ1-5, so the J call may be wrong. The CDR3 totals 17 residues. The chain's CDR3 is CASSFALLAGPTDTQHF. The CDR3 bases are TGTGCCAGCAGTTTCGCCCTTCTAGCGGGGCCCACAGATACGCAGCATTTT.